One sample yielded the 5 T cell receptor beta chains listed below, sequenced in a study of PD-L1 blockade in urothelial cancer. Assay used: immunoSEQ multiplex PCR; TCRdb lists only in-frame clones, some missing. The data contain 40,000 to 45,000 clones, 70% to 90% of them singletons. The sample consisted of PBMCs, taken around atezolizumab (anti-PD-L1) treatment. The receptors originated from a woman aged 60 to 75 with urothelial cancer.

V is TRBV7-2 and J is TRBJ2-1; 8 nucleotides match TRBD2. V was pared by 4 bases and J by 3 bases, with 8 bases of the junction left unmatched. This CDR3 spans 16 amino acids. From germline, CDR1 is SGHTA and CDR2 FQGNSA. DNA for the CDR3: TGTGCCAGCAGCTCAGGGACTAGTCCCTACTACAATGAGCAGTTCTTC. Protein product: CASSSGTSPYYNEQFF.

This clone counts as medium-sized. This rearrangement joins TRBV12-5 to TRBJ2-5; D is undetermined. The CDR3 contains 13 residues. With 5 bases removed from V and 5 bases from J, the gap between germline ends came to 12 bases. CDR1 is LGHNT, CDR2 FRNRAP, per germline. The CDR3 is CASGIDWVETQYF. CDR3 DNA: TGTGCTAGTGGTATAGACTGGGTGGAGACCCAGTACTTC.

The CDR3 bases are TGTGCCAGCAGCTTAGACTACTACGAGCAGTACTTC. It encodes CASSLDYYEQYF. The rearrangement joins TRBV11-2 to TRBJ2-7; D gene uncertain. The CDR3 consists of 12 residues. Looked up from germline, CDR1 is SGHAT and CDR2 is FQNNGV. V was clipped by 0 bases and J by 3 bases, with 3 bases between them. Complete variable domain (other parts from reference TRBV11-2 and TRBJ2-7): EAGVAQSPRYKIIEKRQSVAFWCNPISGHATLYWYQQILGQGPKLLIQFQNNGVVDDSQLPKDRFSAERLKGVDSTLKIQPAKLEDSAVYLCASSLDYYEQYFGPGTRLTVT.

The gene calls are TRBV10-3 and TRBJ2-3; TRBD2 agrees at 11 bases. The V gene's germline CDR1 is ENHRY and CDR2 SYGVKD. J lost 5 bases, V lost 0 bases, and 4 bases had no gene match. There are 16 residues in the CDR3. CDR3: CAISESTGTSGDTQYF. CDR3 DNA sequence: TGTGCCATCAGTGAGTCCACCGGGACTAGCGGAGATACGCAGTATTTT.

The chain couples TRBV19 to TRBJ2-1; 8 bases are a match to TRBD1. Looked up from germline, CDR1 is LNHDA and CDR2 is SQIVND (reference sequence). Unmatched junction bases numbered 5, after V lost 6 bases and J lost 4 bases. The CDR3 runs 14 residues. The CDR3 spells CASRYQGAYNEQFF. CDR3 nucleotides: TGTGCCAGTAGGTACCAGGGGGCATACAATGAGCAGTTCTTC.